Presented here are 17 T cell receptor beta chains from one specimen sequenced in a study of T cells in Graves' hyperthyroidism and ophthalmopathy. Amplification of TCR beta CDR3 regions was performed using RNA transcripts as template. Researchers ran a first-round RT-PCR on the TCR CDR3 using the HTBI primer set. TCRdb redid the calling of the multiplex PCR reads with MiXCR, one entry per CDR3 protein. Here the sample spans hundreds of thousands of distinct CDR3 sequences, approximately 13% being singletons. Sequencing used blood. These receptors were collected from a woman aged 25 to 39 with Graves' hyperthyroidism.

The table lists this clonotype with many counts. V is TRBV29-1 and J is TRBJ2-5, with TRBD2 as a possible D gene (6 bases). Germline values: CDR1 SQVTM, CDR2 ANQGSEA. Trimming took off 0 bases at V and 5 bases at J, with 19 bases between the two ends. The CDR3 is 16 amino acids. The CDR3, as DNA: TGCAGCGTTGAAGATGGGTCCGGGGGACTTTTGGAGACCCAGTACTTC. Its protein product is CSVEDGSGGLLETQYF.

This clonotype was detected ten times or more. This chain connects TRBV6-1 to TRBJ1-5, with a tentative D call TRBD1 (6 bases). Trimming removed 2 bases from V and 6 bases from J, with 14 bases in between. Germline-derived CDR1 and CDR2 are MNHNS and SASEGT. There are 15 residues in the CDR3. CDR3 nucleotides: TGTGCCAGCAGTGAATTGCAGGGGAAAGGTCAGCCCCAGCATTTT. This codes for CASSELQGKGQPQHF.

This chain links TRBV5-6 with TRBJ2-3, with D perhaps TRBD1 (5 bases). The germline CDR1 and CDR2 sequences are SGHDT and YYEEEE. Between the trimmed V and J ends, which lost 1 base and 7 bases, there was a span of 16 bases. CDR3 size: 15 residues. CDR3 nucleotides: TGTGCCAGCAGCTTGTATGTGGACACCACTAATACGCAGTATTTT. Translating it yields CASSLYVDTTNTQYF.

There are many counts of this clonotype. The chain has TRBV7-2 and TRBJ2-5; possible D gene TRBD2, 6 bases. The CDR3 has 12 residues. Trimming left V 3 bases short and J 6 bases short, with 8 bases between. Germline lookup yields CDR1 SGHTA and CDR2 FQGNSA. CDR3 nucleotide sequence: TGTGCCAGCAGCTTGGGACTTCAGACCCAGTACTTC. Translated, it gives CASSLGLQTQYF.

This clonotype has only a few counts. The CDR3 loop is CASSSTSWAYEQYF. As DNA, the CDR3 is TGTGCCAGCAGCTCGACTAGCTGGGCCTACGAGCAGTACTTC. The J gene is TRBJ2-7, the V gene TRBV7-2; 7 nucleotides match TRBD2. The CDR3 sequence is 14 residues long. The germline CDR1 and CDR2 sequences are SGHTA and FQGNSA. V gave up 4 bases and J gave up 2 bases; unmatched junction bases: 5.

This clonotype was counted ten times or more. The chain is built from TRBV6-5 and TRBJ1-5; D remains unclear. CDR3 length equals 13 residues. Trimming took 0 bases from V and 7 from J, leaving 7 bases between them. In germline, CDR1 is MNHEY, CDR2 SVGAGI. CDR3 in DNA: TGTGCCAGCAGTTACTCGACCAGACAGCCCCAGCATTTT. Translated: CASSYSTRQPQHF.

This clonotype was seen a handful of times. V is TRBV6-1 and J is TRBJ2-4; D might be TRBD2 (6 bases). Per the germline V gene, CDR1 is MNHNS and CDR2 is SASEGT. The CDR3 sequence is 16 residues long. Trimming pared 5 bases from V and 0 bases from J, leaving 14 bases between. The CDR3 DNA sequence: TGTGCCAGCAGTAGCCGCGGGACGGAAGCCAAAAACATTCAGTACTTC. Amino acid sequence: CASSSRGTEAKNIQYF.

This clonotype was observed many times. The rearrangement uses TRBV12-3 or TRBV12-4 and TRBJ2-1; 7 bases map to TRBD1. The CDR3 has 15 amino acids. With V trimmed by 2 bases and J by 5 bases, 6 bases remained unmatched. The CDR3 nucleotides are TGTGCCAGCAGTTTAAGCCCGGGACAGAACAATGAGCAGTTCTTC. Its protein is CASSLSPGQNNEQFF.

In this sample, this clonotype turned up a few times. This chain joins TRBV30 and TRBJ1-5; 7 positions match TRBD1. The CDR3 is 16 residues long. Trimming at V came to 3 bases and at J to 4 bases, leaving 12 bases not matched to a gene. The germline V gene has CDR1 GTSNPN and CDR2 SVGIG (reference sequence). Written as DNA, the CDR3 is TGTGCCTGGAGCGCAAAAAGGGACAGATCGAATCAGCCCCAGCATTTT. It translates to CAWSAKRDRSNQPQHF.

At least ten counts were recorded for this clonotype. V usage is TRBV30 and J usage is TRBJ1-3, with a possible D match to TRBD1 (6 bases). This CDR3 is built from 15 residues. The V end was cut by 0 bases, the J end by 3 bases, with 12 bases between. Germline values: CDR1 GTSNPN, CDR2 SVGIG (reference sequence). The CDR3 nucleotides are TGTGCCTGGAGTGTGGATGGGGGCGATGGAAACACCATATATTTT. The encoded protein is CAWSVDGGDGNTIYF.

This sequence joins TRBV10-3 and TRBJ1-1; 7 nucleotides line up with TRBD1. Per germline, CDR1 ENHRY and CDR2 SYGVKD. Trimming took 6 bases from V and 7 from J; bases not matched to a gene: 2. The CDR3 sequence is 11 residues long. The CDR3 protein is CAISRDSEAFF. As DNA, the CDR3 is TGTGCCATCAGCCGGGACAGTGAAGCTTTCTTT.

V is TRBV7-8 and J is TRBJ2-1, with TRBD2 identical over 14 bases. CDR3 length equals 17 residues. Germline V lookup: CDR1 SGHVS, CDR2 FQNEAQ. V lost 5 bases to trimming and J lost 4 bases; unmatched junction nucleotides: 7. The CDR3 is CASSLPWTSGRYNEQFF. CDR3 bases: TGTGCCAGCAGCCTACCTTGGACTAGCGGGAGGTACAATGAGCAGTTCTTC.

At least ten counts were recorded for this clonotype. Because the CDR3's place on the DNA is in doubt, the DNA is left out and the CDR3 is given as listed by TCRdb. The V and J genes are TRBV28 and TRBJ2-1; TRBD1, the table's D call, lacks a check against the DNA. CDR1 is MDHEN, CDR2 SYDVKM, per germline. Both ends counted, the CDR3 spans 14 residues. CDR3 protein: CASSSGQGLWEQFF.

The J gene is TRBJ2-3, the V gene TRBV5-1; TRBD2 matches at 12 bases. The V segment lost 5 bases and the J segment 6 bases; nucleotides outside the gene matches: 4. Germline loops: CDR1 SGHRS, CDR2 YFSETQ. The length of the CDR3 is 14 residues. CDR3 sequence reads: CASRTSGSVDTQYF. CDR3 bases: TGCGCCAGCAGGACTAGCGGGAGCGTGGATACGCAGTATTTT. Variable domain in full (rest from reference TRBV5-1 and TRBJ2-3): KAGVTQTPRYLIKTRGQQVTLSCSPISGHRSVSWYQQTPGQGLQFLFEYFSETQRNKGNFPGRFSGRQFSNSRSEMNVSTLELGDSALYLCASRTSGSVDTQYFGPGTRLTVL.

In its sample, this clonotype was seen many times. V is TRBV12-3 or TRBV12-4 and J is TRBJ2-4; TRBD1 aligns across 8 bases. V dropped 7 bases and J dropped 2; count of bases not matched to a gene: 7. This CDR3 has 15 amino acids. The CDR3 DNA sequence: TGTGCCAGCACCCCAGCAGGGGGCACCAAAAACATTCAGTACTTC. It encodes CASTPAGGTKNIQYF.

This clonotype was found many times. This CDR3 is CAWSAGTSGPFDTQYF. CDR3 bases: TGTGCCTGGAGCGCCGGGACTAGCGGGCCCTTCGATACGCAGTATTTT. The rearrangement joins TRBV30 to TRBJ2-3; TRBD2 matches 12 bases. Germline CDR1 GTSNPN, CDR2 SVGIG (reference sequence). This CDR3 spans 16 amino acids. V shed 3 bases and J 6 bases; nucleotides not matched to a gene: 10.

The DNA for the CDR3 is TGTGCCAGCAGCTCGGACAAGCCCACAGATACGCAGTATTTT. As protein: CASSSDKPTDTQYF. The rearrangement uses TRBV11-2 and TRBJ2-3; perhaps TRBD1 as D (5 bases). The germline gives CDR1 SGHAT, CDR2 FQNNGV. V was cut by 4 bases and J by 2 bases, with 10 bases left in between. This CDR3 comprises 14 residues.